This TCR beta chain was captured by sequencing in a study of blood T cell repertoires in COVID-19. This table comes from immunoSEQ multiplex PCR, and its TCRdb copy is limited to in-frame clones, with some not included. The sample has around 52,000 clones, around 80% seen once; the top ten hold around 5.2%. This CDR3 spans 16 amino acids. V dropped 2 bases and J dropped 0 bases, with 14 bases sitting between them. The germline V gene encodes CDR1 KGHSH and CDR2 LQKENI. This clonotype originated in a human donor in a cohort sampled during active COVID-19. Sequenced sample: peripheral blood. This chain uses TRBV18 with TRBJ2-7, with TRBD2 as a possible D gene (6 bases). CDR3 bases: TGTGCCAGCTCACCAAACCGGTTAGCGGACTCCTACGAGCAGTACTTC. As protein: CASSPNRLADSYEQYF.